The present T cell receptor (beta chain) was sequenced within a study of blood T cell repertoires in COVID-19. Study as a whole: PBMCs, B-cell-depleted T cells, or T cells were the source of the cDNA or gDNA that made up the material.

This clone came up a few times. The germline V gene has CDR1 MNHEY and CDR2 SVGAGI. The CDR3 extends over 13 amino acids. V trimming: 5 bases; J trimming: 4 bases; junction bases outside the gene matches: 2. Some clones are missing from TCRdb's copy, which holds only in-frame ones; the method was immunoSEQ multiplex PCR. This table has about 180,000 clones, roughly 83% appearing once. The gene calls are TRBV6-5 and TRBJ2-4; 7 bases fit TRBD1. This clonotype was sampled from a woman aged 30 to 39 who had recovered from COVID-19. The sequenced sample consisted of PBMCs or T cells enriched from blood (not recorded which). CDR3 nucleotides: TGTGCCAGCAGTCCGACAGGGAAAAACATTCAGTACTTC. Protein sequence: CASSPTGKNIQYF.